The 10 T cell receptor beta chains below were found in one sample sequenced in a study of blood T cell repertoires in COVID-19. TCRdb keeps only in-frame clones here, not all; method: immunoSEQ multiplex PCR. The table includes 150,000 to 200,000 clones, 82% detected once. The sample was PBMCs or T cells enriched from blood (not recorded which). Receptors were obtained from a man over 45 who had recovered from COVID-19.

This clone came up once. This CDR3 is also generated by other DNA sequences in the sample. CDR3 loop: CASSPGANTEAFF. The DNA for the CDR3 is TGTGCCAGCTCACCAGGGGCTAACACTGAAGCTTTCTTT. V usage is TRBV18 and J usage is TRBJ1-1, with a weak D call TRBD1 (5 bases). CDR3 length equals 13 residues. Trimming removed 2 bases at V and 2 bases at J, with 6 bases between. Germline V gene data show CDR1 as KGHSH and CDR2 as LQKENI.

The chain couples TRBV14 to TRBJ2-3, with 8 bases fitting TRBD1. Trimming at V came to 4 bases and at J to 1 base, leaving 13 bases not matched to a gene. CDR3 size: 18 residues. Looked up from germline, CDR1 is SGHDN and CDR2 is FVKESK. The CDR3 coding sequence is TGTGCCAGCAGCCCCGGGACAGGATGGGCCCCCCGCACAGATACGCAGTATTTT. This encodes CASSPGTGWAPRTDTQYF.

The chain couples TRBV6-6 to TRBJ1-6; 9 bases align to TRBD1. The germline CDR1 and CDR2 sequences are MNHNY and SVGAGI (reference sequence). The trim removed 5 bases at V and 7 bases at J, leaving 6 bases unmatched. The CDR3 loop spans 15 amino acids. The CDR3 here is CASSVGTGRNSPLHF. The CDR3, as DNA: TGTGCCAGCAGTGTCGGGACAGGGCGCAATTCACCCCTCCACTTT.

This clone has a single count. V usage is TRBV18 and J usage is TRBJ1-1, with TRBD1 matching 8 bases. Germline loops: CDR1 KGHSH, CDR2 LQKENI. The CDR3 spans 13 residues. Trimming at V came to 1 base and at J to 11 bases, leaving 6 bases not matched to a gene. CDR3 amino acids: CASSPHRGDTAFF. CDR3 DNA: TGTGCCAGCTCACCACACAGGGGGGATACGGCTTTCTTT.

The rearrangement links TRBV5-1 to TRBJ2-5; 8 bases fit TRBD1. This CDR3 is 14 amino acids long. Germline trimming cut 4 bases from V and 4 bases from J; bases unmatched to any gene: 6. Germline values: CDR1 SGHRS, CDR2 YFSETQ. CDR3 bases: TGCGCCAGCAGCGGTGACAGGGGTTCAGAGACCCAGTACTTC. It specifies CASSGDRGSETQYF.

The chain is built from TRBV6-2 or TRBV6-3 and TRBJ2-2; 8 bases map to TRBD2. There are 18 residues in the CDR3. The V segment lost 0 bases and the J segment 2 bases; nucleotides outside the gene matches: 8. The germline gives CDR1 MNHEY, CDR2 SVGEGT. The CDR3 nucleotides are TGTGCCAGCAGTTACTCGTCTGGCGGGAGGACTAACACCGGGGAGCTGTTTTTT. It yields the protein CASSYSSGGRTNTGELFF.

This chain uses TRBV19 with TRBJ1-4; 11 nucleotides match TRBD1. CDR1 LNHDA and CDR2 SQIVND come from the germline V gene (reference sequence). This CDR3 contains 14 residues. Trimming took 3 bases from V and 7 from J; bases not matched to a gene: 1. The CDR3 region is CASSIGTGGEKLFF. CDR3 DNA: TGTGCCAGTAGTATCGGGACAGGGGGTGAAAAACTGTTTTTT.

The CDR3 region has the DNA TGCGCCAGCAGCTTGGCCGGGTCTTCTGGAAACACCATATATTTT. Translation gives CASSLAGSSGNTIYF. J is TRBJ1-3 and V is TRBV5-1; unclear D gene. V gave up 0 bases and J gave up 1 base, with 8 bases separating them. The length of the CDR3 is 15 residues. Germline loops: CDR1 SGHRS, CDR2 YFSETQ.

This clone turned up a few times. DNA for the CDR3: TGTGCCAGCAGGGGGGGACGGGATCGGAGAGGCTACACCTTC. It is translated as CASRGGRDRRGYTF. The chain has TRBV6-5 and TRBJ1-2; weak D call: TRBD1 (5 bases). The CDR3 length is 14 residues. CDR1 and CDR2 from the germline V gene are MNHEY and SVGAGI. Deletions cut 6 bases from V and 8 bases from J, with 19 bases between.

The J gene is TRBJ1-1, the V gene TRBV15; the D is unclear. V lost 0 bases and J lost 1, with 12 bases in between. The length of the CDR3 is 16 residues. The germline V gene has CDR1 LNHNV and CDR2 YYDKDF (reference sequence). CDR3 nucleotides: TGTGCCACCAGCAGAGATCGGCACAGCCGGAACACTGAAGCTTTCTTT. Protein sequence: CATSRDRHSRNTEAFF.